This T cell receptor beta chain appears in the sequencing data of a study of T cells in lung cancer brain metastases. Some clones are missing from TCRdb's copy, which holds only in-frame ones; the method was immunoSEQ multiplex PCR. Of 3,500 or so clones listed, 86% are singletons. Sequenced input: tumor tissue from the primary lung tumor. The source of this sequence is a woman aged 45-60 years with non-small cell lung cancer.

CDR3 coding DNA: TGTGCAACTAGGGGGAGGGGGCTGAGTGGCTACACCTTC. It specifies CATRGRGLSGYTF. The chain recombines TRBV5-5 with TRBJ1-2, with 7 nucleotides matching TRBD1. This CDR3 has 13 amino acids. The germline CDR1 and CDR2 sequences are SGHKS and YYEKEE (reference sequence). The full variable domain, with the rest looked up from reference TRBV5-5 and TRBJ1-2, is DAGVTQSPTHLIKTRGQQVTLRCSPISGHKSVSWYQQVLGQGPQFIFQYYEKEERGRGNFPDRFSARQFPNYSSELNVNALLLGDSALYLCATRGRGLSGYTFGSGTRLTVV.